The 13 T cell receptor beta chains listed next were all sequenced from one sample in a study of shared clonotypes between healthy human individuals. Profiled with immunoSEQ multiplex PCR; TCRdb holds only in-frame clones, not every one. The table lists about 2 million clones, over 85% of them singletons. Sequenced material: naive CD4+ T cells sorted from blood. Subset specified: CD45RA+ positively selected. Receptors were obtained from a young man in good health.

V and J are TRBV6-1 and TRBJ2-3; 9 bases line up with TRBD1. CDR1 MNHNS and CDR2 SASEGT come from the germline V gene. The J segment lost 4 bases and the V segment lost 4 bases, leaving 6 bases of the junction unmatched. The CDR3 extends over 15 amino acids. The CDR3: CASSVTGGLADTQYF. The CDR3 DNA follows: TGTGCCAGCAGTGTAACAGGGGGCCTGGCAGATACGCAGTATTTT.

The chain joins TRBV7-6 to TRBJ2-3, with 12 bases identical to TRBD2. The germline V gene encodes CDR1 SGHVS and CDR2 FNYEAQ. There are 15 residues in the CDR3. Trimming cost V 3 bases and J 6 bases; bases outside gene matches: 4. CDR3 amino acids: CASSFTSGRSDTQYF. In DNA, the CDR3 is TGTGCCAGCAGCTTCACTAGCGGGAGGAGTGATACGCAGTATTTT.

The chain couples TRBV4-1 to TRBJ1-2; D gene uncertain. V lost 0 bases and J 0 bases, leaving 8 bases between the germline ends. Germline V gene lookup returns CDR1 MGHRA and CDR2 YSYEKL. The CDR3 totals 15 residues. The CDR3 coding sequence is TGCGCCAGCAGCCAAGAGTTACCGACTAACTATGGCTACACCTTC. It is translated as CASSQELPTNYGYTF.

The chain links TRBV6-1 to TRBJ2-5, with a tentative D call TRBD1 (6 bases). CDR3 length: 14 residues. V gave up 4 bases and J gave up 1 base, with 10 bases separating them. Germline loops: CDR1 MNHNS, CDR2 SASEGT. CDR3 residues: CASSGGTSQETQYF. The CDR3 DNA sequence: TGTGCCAGCAGTGGAGGGACATCCCAAGAGACCCAGTACTTC.

The chain combines TRBV6-6 with TRBJ1-2, with a tentative D call TRBD1 (5 bases). The V end was cut by 7 bases, the J end by 4 bases, with 16 bases between. The CDR3 is 14 amino acids. Germline V gene data show CDR1 as MNHNY and CDR2 as SVGAGI (reference sequence). CDR3 protein: CASNTGGGGYGYTF. The DNA for the CDR3 is TGTGCCAGCAACACCGGGGGGGGAGGCTATGGCTACACCTTC.

The chain employs TRBV18 and TRBJ1-6, with 7 bases fitting TRBD1. The CDR3 consists of 14 residues. Germline V gene lookup returns CDR1 KGHSH and CDR2 LQKENI. Trimming removed 4 bases from V and 7 bases from J; junction bases left unmatched: 4. The DNA for the CDR3 is TGTGCCAGCTCACTACAGGGGCTAAATTCACCCCTCCACTTT. Its translation is CASSLQGLNSPLHF.

J is TRBJ2-1 and V is TRBV30; 11 positions agree with TRBD2. V lost 3 bases to trimming and J lost 0 bases; unmatched junction nucleotides: 10. This CDR3 is built from 18 residues. Looked up from germline, CDR1 is GTSNPN and CDR2 is SVGIG (reference sequence). CDR3 in amino acids: CAWRGTSGFPSSYNEQFF. The CDR3 coding sequence is TGTGCCTGGAGGGGGACTAGCGGATTCCCAAGCTCCTACAATGAGCAGTTCTTC.

The CDR3 reads CASSWGAENTGELFF. The CDR3 DNA sequence: TGTGCCAGCAGCTGGGGGGCGGAGAACACCGGGGAGCTGTTTTTT. The chain recombines TRBV5-4 with TRBJ2-2, with D perhaps matching TRBD1 or TRBD2 (6 bases each). Trimming removed 3 bases from V and 1 base from J, with 10 bases in between. Germline V CDR1 and CDR2: SGHNT, YYREEE (reference sequence). The CDR3 extends over 15 amino acids.

The chain has TRBV15 and TRBJ2-7, with TRBD1 identical over 8 bases. In germline, CDR1 is LNHNV, CDR2 YYDKDF (reference sequence). This CDR3 spans 16 amino acids. V lost 2 bases and J lost 3; bases outside the gene matches: 9. The CDR3 nucleotides are TGTGCCACCAGCAGACGACAGGGGCGAAAGCACTACGAGCAGTACTTC. Protein product: CATSRRQGRKHYEQYF.

This chain joins TRBV30 and TRBJ2-5; a weak D match, TRBD2 (6 bases). Trimming removed 2 bases from V and 5 bases from J, with 9 bases in between. From germline, CDR1 is GTSNPN and CDR2 SVGIG (reference sequence). This CDR3 is 12 amino acids long. CDR3 nucleotides: TGTGCCTGGAGTACTAGCTGGGAGACCCAGTACTTC. It codes for CAWSTSWETQYF.

The chain links TRBV30 to TRBJ2-3, with 12 bases aligning to TRBD2. Germline CDR1 reads GTSNPN; CDR2 reads SVGIG (reference sequence). The CDR3 extends over 15 amino acids. The trim removed 4 bases at V and 2 bases at J, leaving 4 bases unmatched. The CDR3 DNA sequence: TGTGCCTGGATGGCTAGCGGGGGGGCCACAGATACGCAGTATTTT. Its translation is CAWMASGGATDTQYF.

CDR3 amino acids: CASSPPFTSPMYF. The CDR3 DNA sequence: TGTGCCAGCAGTCCTCCCTTCACTAGTCCGATGTACTTC. This rearrangement joins TRBV2 to TRBJ2-7; tentatively, D is TRBD2 (5 bases). V shed 5 bases and J shed 12 bases, with 20 bases lying between them. In germline, CDR1 is SNHLY, CDR2 FYNNEI. The CDR3 loop spans 13 amino acids.

This clone showed up just once. The V gene is TRBV5-1, the J gene TRBJ2-2; D possibly corresponds to TRBD1 (5 bases). Germline loops: CDR1 SGHRS, CDR2 YFSETQ. This CDR3 is 18 amino acids long. The V end lost 4 bases, the J end lost 0 bases, and 19 bases lay between the germline ends. DNA of the CDR3: TGCGCCAGCAGCCTCTACCAAGGAAGGACAACGAACACCGGGGAGCTGTTTTTT. Translated: CASSLYQGRTTNTGELFF.